This T cell receptor beta chain was identified during a study of blood T cell repertoires in COVID-19. At the level of the study: The cDNA or gDNA used as material had been derived from T cells, B-cell-depleted T cells, or PBMCs.

CDR3 size: 15 residues. Germline trimming cut 4 bases from V and 5 bases from J; bases unmatched to any gene: 9. Germline V gene data show CDR1 as LNHDA and CDR2 as SQIVND (reference sequence). Under the authors' procedure: By means of reference gene primer amplification, nucleated cell counts were estimated. Profiling relied on immunoSEQ multiplex PCR, and the TCRdb table lists in-frame clones only, not all of them. For V, J and clone size, that table is used; D and trimming come from the DNA. The data show more than 250,000 clones, with roughly nine tenths seen just once and around 6% held by the top ten.

The sample taken for sequencing was peripheral blood. The clonotype originates from a man aged 18 to 35 who had recovered from COVID-19. This chain joins TRBV19 and TRBJ2-7; 9 bases match TRBD2. CDR3 region: CASSTLAGWTHEQYF. The CDR3 coding sequence is TGTGCCAGTAGTACGCTAGCGGGATGGACCCACGAGCAGTACTTC. The full variable domain, its missing parts supplied by reference TRBV19 and TRBJ2-7, is DGGITQSPKYLFRKEGQNVTLSCEQNLNHDAMYWYRQDPGQGLRLIYYSQIVNDFQKGDIAEGYSVSREKKESFPLTVTSAQKNPTAFYLCASSTLAGWTHEQYFGPGTRLTVT.